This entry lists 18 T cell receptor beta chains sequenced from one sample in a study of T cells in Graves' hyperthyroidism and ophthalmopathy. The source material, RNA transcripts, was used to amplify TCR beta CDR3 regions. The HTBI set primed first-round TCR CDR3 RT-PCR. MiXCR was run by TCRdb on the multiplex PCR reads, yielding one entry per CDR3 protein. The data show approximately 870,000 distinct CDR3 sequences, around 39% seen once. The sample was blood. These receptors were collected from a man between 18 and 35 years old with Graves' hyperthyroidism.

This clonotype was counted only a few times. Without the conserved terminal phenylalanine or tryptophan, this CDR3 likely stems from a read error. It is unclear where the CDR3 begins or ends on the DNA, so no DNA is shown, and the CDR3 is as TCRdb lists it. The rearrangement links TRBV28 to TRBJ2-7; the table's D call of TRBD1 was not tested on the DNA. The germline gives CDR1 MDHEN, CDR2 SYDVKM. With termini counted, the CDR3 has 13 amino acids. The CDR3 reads CASSSPLGRPISL.

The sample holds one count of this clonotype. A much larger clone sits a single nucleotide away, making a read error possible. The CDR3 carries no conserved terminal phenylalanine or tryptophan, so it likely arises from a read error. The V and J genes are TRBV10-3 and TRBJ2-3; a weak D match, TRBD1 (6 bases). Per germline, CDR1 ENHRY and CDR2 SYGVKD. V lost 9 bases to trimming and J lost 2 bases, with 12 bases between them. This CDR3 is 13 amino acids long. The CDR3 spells CAMSQGVTDTQYY. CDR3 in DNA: TGTGCCATGTCACAGGGAGTCACAGATACGCAGTATTAT.

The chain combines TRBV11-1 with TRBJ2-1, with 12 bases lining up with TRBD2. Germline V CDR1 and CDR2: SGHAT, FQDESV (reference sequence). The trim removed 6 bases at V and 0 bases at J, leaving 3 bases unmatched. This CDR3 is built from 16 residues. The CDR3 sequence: CASRTTSGSSYNEQFF. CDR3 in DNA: TGTGCCAGCAGGACGACTAGCGGGAGCTCCTACAATGAGCAGTTCTTC.

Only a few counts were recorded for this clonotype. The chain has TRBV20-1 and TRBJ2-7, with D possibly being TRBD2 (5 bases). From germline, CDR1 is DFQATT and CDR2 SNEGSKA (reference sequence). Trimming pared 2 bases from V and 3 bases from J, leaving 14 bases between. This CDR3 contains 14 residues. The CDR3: CSARSPIRDYEQYF. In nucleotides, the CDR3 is TGCAGTGCTAGATCCCCAATCCGGGACTACGAGCAGTACTTC.

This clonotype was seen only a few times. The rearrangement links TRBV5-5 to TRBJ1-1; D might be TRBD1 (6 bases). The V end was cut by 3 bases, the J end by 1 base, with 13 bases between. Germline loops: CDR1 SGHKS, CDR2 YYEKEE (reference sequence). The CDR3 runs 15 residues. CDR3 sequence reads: CASSWHFRGNTEAFF. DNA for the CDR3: TGTGCCAGCAGCTGGCACTTCAGGGGGAACACTGAAGCTTTCTTT.

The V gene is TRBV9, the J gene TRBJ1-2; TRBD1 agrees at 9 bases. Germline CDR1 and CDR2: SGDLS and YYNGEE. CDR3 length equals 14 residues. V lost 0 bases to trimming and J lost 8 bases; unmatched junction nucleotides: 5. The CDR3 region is CASSVEGTGFGYTF. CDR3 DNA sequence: TGTGCCAGCAGCGTAGAGGGGACAGGGTTCGGCTACACCTTC.

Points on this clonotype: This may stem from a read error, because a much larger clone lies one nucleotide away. CDR3 protein: CASSLWETQHF. In nucleotides, the CDR3 is TGTGCCAGCAGCTTGTGGGAGACCCAGCACTTC. V is TRBV11-2 and J is TRBJ2-5, with a weak D call TRBD2 (5 bases). CDR1 and CDR2 from the germline V gene are SGHAT and FQNNGV. The CDR3 totals 11 residues.

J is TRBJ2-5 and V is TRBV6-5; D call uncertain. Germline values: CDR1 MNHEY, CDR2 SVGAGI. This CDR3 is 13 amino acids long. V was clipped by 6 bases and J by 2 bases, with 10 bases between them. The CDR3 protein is CASRTYGQETQYF. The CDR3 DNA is TGTGCCAGCAGGACGTACGGTCAAGAGACCCAGTACTTC.

The CDR3 DNA reads as TGCAGTGCTATGAGGCGGGGGGTTTTTGAGACCCAGTACTTC. Its translation: CSAMRRGVFETQYF. This sequence joins TRBV20-1 and TRBJ2-5; TRBD2 matches 8 bases. The length of the CDR3 is 14 residues. The germline V gene encodes CDR1 DFQATT and CDR2 SNEGSKA (reference sequence). V shed 4 bases and J 5 bases; nucleotides not matched to a gene: 9.

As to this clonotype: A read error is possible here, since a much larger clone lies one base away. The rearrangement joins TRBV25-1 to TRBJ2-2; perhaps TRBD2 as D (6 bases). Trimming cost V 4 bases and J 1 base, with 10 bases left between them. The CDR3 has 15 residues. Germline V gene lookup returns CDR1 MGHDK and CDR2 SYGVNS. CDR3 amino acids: CASSGSSGNTGELFF. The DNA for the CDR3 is TGTGCCAGCAGTGGGAGTAGCGGGAACACCGGGGAGCTGTTTTTT. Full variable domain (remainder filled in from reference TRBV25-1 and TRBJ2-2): EADIYQTPRYLVIGTGKKITLECSQTMGHDKMYWYQQDPGMELHLIHYSYGVNSTEKGDLSSESTVSRIRTEHFPLTLESARPSHTSQYLCASSGSSGNTGELFFGEGSRLTVL.

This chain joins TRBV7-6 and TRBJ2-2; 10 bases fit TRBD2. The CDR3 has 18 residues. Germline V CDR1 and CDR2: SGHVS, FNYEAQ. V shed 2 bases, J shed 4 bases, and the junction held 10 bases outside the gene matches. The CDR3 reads CASSLSLAGGRGTGELFF. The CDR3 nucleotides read TGTGCCAGCAGCTTATCGTTAGCGGGGGGCCGGGGCACCGGGGAGCTGTTTTTT. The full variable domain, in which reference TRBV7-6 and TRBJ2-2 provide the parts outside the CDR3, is GAGVSQSPRYKVTKRGQDVALRCDPISGHVSLYWYRQALGQGPEFLTYFNYEAQQDKSGLPNDRFSAERPEGSISTLTIQRTEQRDSAMYRCASSLSLAGGRGTGELFFGEGSRLTVL.

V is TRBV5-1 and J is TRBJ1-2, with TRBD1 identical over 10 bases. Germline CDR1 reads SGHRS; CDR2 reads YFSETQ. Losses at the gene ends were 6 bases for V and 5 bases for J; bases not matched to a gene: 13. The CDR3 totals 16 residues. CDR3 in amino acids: CASIPIPGTGAYGYTF. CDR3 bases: TGCGCCAGCATTCCCATTCCCGGGACAGGGGCTTATGGCTACACCTTC.

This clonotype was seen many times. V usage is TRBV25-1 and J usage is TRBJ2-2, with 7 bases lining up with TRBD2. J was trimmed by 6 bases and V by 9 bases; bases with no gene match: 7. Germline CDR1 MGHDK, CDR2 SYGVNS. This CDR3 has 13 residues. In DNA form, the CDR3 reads TGTGCCAGTAGACTAGCTTCGGCCGGGGAGCTGTTTTTT. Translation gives CASRLASAGELFF.

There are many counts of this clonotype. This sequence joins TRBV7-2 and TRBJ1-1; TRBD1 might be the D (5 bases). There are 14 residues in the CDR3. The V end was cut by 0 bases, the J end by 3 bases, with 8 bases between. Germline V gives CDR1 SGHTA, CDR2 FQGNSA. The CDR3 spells CASSLAGDHTEAFF. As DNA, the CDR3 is TGTGCCAGCAGCTTAGCAGGGGATCACACTGAAGCTTTCTTT.

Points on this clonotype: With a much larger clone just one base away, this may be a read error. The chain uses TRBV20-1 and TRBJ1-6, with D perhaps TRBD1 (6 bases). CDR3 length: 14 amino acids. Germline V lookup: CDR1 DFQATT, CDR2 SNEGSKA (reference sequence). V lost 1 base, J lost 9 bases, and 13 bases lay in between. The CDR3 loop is CSARGGPSSSPLHF. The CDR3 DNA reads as TGCAGTGCTAGAGGGGGGCCTAGCAGTTCACCCCTCCACTTT.

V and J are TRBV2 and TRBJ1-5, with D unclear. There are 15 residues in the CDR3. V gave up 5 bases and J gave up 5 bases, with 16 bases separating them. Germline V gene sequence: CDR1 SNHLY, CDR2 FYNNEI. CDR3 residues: CASSRRGSGDQPQHF. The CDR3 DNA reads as TGTGCCAGCAGTCGCCGAGGGAGCGGAGATCAGCCCCAGCATTTT.

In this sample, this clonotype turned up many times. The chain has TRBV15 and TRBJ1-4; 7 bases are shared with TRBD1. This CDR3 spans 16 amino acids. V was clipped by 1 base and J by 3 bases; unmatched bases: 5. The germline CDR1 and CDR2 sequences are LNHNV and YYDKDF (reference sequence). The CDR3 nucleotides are TGTGCCACCAGCAGAGGGGACAGCCAGTCTAATGAAAAACTGTTTTTT. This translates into CATSRGDSQSNEKLFF.

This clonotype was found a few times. The CDR3 here is CSALGRDSTYEQYF. CDR3 DNA sequence: TGCAGTGCCCTTGGGAGGGACTCCACCTACGAGCAGTACTTC. The chain joins TRBV20-1 to TRBJ2-7; 7 bases are a match to TRBD2. The CDR3 sequence is 14 residues long. Germline lookup yields CDR1 DFQATT and CDR2 SNEGSKA (reference sequence). Losses at the gene ends were 6 bases for V and 2 bases for J; bases not matched to a gene: 10.